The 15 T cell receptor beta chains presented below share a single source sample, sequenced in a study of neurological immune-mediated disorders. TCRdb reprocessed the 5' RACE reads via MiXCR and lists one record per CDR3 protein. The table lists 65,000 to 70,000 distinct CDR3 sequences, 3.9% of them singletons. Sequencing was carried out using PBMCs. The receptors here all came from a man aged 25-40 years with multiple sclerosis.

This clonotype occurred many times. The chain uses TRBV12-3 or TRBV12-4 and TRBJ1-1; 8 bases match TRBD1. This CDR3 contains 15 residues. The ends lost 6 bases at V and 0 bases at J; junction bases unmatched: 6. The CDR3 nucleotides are TGTGCCAGCAGCCCGGGACAGGACATGAACACTGAAGCTTTCTTT. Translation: CASSPGQDMNTEAFF.

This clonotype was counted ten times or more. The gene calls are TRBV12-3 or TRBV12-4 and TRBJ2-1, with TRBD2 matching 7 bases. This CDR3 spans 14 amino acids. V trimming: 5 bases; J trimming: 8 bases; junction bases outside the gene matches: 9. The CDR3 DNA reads TGTGCCAGCAGTCTACACTCCGCGGGGGATGAGCAGTTCTTC. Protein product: CASSLHSAGDEQFF.

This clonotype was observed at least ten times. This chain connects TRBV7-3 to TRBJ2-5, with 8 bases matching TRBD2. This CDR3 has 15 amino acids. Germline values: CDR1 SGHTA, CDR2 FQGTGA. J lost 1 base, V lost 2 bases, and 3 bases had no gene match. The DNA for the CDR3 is TGTGCCAGCAGCTTAGACGGGGGGGCCCAAGAGACCCAGTACTTC. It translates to CASSLDGGAQETQYF.

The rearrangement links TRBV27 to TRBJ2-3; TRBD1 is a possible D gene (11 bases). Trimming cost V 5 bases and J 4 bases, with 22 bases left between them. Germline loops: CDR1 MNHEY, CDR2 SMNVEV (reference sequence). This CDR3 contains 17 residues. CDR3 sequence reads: CASSTSGRDRGSDTQYF. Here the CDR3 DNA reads TGTGCCAGCAGTACCAGCGGGAGGGACAGGGGGTCAGATACGCAGTATTTT.

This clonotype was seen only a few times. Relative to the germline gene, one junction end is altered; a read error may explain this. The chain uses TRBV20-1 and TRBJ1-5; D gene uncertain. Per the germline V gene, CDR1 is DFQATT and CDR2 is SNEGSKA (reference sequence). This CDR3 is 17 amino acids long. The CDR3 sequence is CSATSSAYGGSNQPQNF. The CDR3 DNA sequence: TGCAGTGCTACGTCCTCGGCATATGGAGGTAGCAATCAGCCCCAGAATTTT.

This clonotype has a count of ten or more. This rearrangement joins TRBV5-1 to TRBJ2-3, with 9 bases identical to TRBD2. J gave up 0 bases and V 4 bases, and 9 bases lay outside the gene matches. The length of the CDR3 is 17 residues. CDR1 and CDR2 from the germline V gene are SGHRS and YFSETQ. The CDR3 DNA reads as TGCGCCAGCAGCCTACCTTCACTAGCGGGTAGCACAGATACGCAGTATTTT. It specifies CASSLPSLAGSTDTQYF.

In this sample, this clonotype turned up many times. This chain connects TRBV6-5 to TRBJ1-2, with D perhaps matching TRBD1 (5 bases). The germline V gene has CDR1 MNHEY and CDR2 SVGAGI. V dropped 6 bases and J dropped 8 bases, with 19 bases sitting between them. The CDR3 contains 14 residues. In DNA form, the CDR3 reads TGTGCCAGCAGAACAGGTCGGACTTGGGGAGGCTACACCTTC. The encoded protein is CASRTGRTWGGYTF.

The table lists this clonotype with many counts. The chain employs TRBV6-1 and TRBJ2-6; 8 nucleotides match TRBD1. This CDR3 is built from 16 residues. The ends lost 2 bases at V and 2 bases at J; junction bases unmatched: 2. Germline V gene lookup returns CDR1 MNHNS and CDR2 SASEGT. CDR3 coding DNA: TGTGCCAGCAGTGAACAGGGGGCTACTGGGGCCAACGTCCTGACTTTC. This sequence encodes CASSEQGATGANVLTF.

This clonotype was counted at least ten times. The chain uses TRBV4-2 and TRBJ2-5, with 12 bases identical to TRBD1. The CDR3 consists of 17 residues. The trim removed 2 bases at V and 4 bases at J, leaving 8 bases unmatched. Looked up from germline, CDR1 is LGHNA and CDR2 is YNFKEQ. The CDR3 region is CASSQRPGQGARETQYF. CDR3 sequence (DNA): TGTGCCAGCAGCCAAAGACCGGGACAGGGGGCACGAGAGACCCAGTACTTC.

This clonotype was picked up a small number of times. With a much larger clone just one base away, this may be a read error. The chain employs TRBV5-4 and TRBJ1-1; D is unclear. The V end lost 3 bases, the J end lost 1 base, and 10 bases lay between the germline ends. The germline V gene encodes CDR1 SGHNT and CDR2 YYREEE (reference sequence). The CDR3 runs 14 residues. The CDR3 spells CASSSYSGNTEAFF. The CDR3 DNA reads TGTGCCAGCAGCTCTTACAGTGGGAACACTGAAGCTTTCTTT.

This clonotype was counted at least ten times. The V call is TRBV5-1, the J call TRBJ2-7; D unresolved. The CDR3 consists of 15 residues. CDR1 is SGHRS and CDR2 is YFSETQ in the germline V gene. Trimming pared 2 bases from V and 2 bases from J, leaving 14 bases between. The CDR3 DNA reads TGCGCCAGCAGCTTTACAGACTCGGCTGCCTACGAGCAGTACTTC. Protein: CASSFTDSAAYEQYF. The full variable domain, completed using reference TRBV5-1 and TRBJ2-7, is KAGVTQTPRYLIKTRGQQVTLSCSPISGHRSVSWYQQTPGQGLQFLFEYFSETQRNKGNFPGRFSGRQFSNSRSEMNVSTLELGDSALYLCASSFTDSAAYEQYFGPGTRLTVT.

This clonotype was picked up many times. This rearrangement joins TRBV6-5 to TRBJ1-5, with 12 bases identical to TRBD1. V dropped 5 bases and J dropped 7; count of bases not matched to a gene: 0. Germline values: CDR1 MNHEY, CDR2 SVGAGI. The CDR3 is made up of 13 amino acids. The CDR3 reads CASSGTGGQPQHF. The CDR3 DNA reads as TGTGCCAGCAGTGGGACAGGGGGCCAGCCCCAGCATTTT.

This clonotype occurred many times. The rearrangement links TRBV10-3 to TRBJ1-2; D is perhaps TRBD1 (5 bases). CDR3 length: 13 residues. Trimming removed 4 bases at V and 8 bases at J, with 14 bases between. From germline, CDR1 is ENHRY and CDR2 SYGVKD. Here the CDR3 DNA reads TGTGCCATCAGTGTTAGCAGGGAGGACGGCTACACCTTC. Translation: CAISVSREDGYTF.

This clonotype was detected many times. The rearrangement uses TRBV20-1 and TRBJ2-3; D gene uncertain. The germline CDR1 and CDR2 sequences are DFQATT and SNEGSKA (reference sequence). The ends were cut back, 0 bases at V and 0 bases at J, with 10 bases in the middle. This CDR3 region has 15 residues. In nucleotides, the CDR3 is TGCAGTGCTAGAGATCTTGAACCTAGCACAGATACGCAGTATTTT. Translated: CSARDLEPSTDTQYF.

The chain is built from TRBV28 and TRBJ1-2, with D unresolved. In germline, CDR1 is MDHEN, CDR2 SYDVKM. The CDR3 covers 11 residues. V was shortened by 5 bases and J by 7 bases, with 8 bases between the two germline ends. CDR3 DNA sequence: TGTGCCAGCAGTATCCTTGGTGGCTACACCTTC. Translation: CASSILGGYTF.